This section outlines one T cell receptor beta chain sequence together with its context. The antigen is undetermined. Assay: immunoSEQ multiplex PCR; the TCRdb copy retains only in-frame clones and omits some. This table holds about 76,000 clones, approximately 84% found once. This entry comes from a study of T cells in localized non-small cell lung cancer. General study points: Higher T cell density in the blood was associated with longer overall survival, whereas higher adjacent-lung clonality associated with shorter survival. Without multi-region sequencing, intratumor heterogeneity could not be excluded. Among the top 100 tumor clones, a median 57 appeared in adjacent lung. There was higher T cell clonality in uninvolved adjacent lung than in tumor, and it was highest there.

CDR3 length: 14 residues. Germline V gene data show CDR1 as KGHSH and CDR2 as LQKENI. V was pared by 3 bases and J by 9 bases, with 12 bases between. The chain combines TRBV18 with TRBJ1-6, with D maybe TRBD1 (6 bases). The clonotype originates from a female donor older than 55 with stage I lung adenocarcinoma. This material consisted of peripheral blood, taken before any cancer treatment. The chain's CDR3 is CASSPSGQSSPLHF. CDR3 nucleotide sequence: TGTGCCAGCTCACCCTCTGGACAGTCTTCACCCCTCCACTTT.